The 2 T cell receptor beta chains below come from one sample, sequenced in a study of OX40 agonist ivuxolimab in advanced cancers. TCRdb's table, derived via immunoSEQ multiplex PCR, lists solely in-frame clones and lacks some. The sample carries about 82,000 clones, roughly 85% recorded once. The sample consisted of CD4+ or CD8+ T cells sorted from blood, taken in a trial of the OX40 agonist ivuxolimab. Receptors were obtained from an adult with an advanced solid tumor such as melanoma, head and neck, liver or kidney cancer.

The chain is built from TRBV5-6 and TRBJ1-3; no clear D. Germline-derived CDR1 and CDR2 are SGHDT and YYEEEE. The CDR3 has 17 residues. The ends were cut back, 0 bases at V and 0 bases at J, with 13 bases in the middle. The CDR3 is CASSLAFSSSSGNTIYF. CDR3 nucleotides: TGTGCCAGCAGCTTGGCCTTCAGTTCGAGCTCTGGAAACACCATATATTTT.

This clone came up a few times. The chain carries TRBV29-1 and TRBJ2-1; 9 bases line up with TRBD1. The CDR3 runs 13 residues. The germline CDR1 and CDR2 sequences are SQVTM and ANQGSEA. The ends lost 7 bases at V and 9 bases at J; junction bases unmatched: 10. In DNA, the CDR3 is TGCAGCGCGGGGACAGGGACTGGAGGTGAGCAGTTCTTC. This translates into CSAGTGTGGEQFF.